This T cell receptor beta chain was sequenced during a study of CD8 T cells in Susac syndrome. TCR beta was sequenced from blood CD8+ and CD4+ T cells. The authors negatively isolated CD8+ and CD4+ T cells and FACS-enriched TEMRA cells. A remark on this clonotype: Its antigen is not known.

Study outcomes and limitations: The authors acknowledged that their TCR sequencing and HLA analysis involved a relatively small number of individuals.

An input of roughly 0.5 to 1 ug of RNA was subjected to reverse transcription using random hexamers. The TCR beta CDR3 was amplified by immunoSEQ multiplex PCR across 54 Vbeta, 13 Jbeta. TCRdb called the immunoSEQ multiplex PCR reads again in MiXCR, with one record for every CDR3 protein. The data hold some 170,000 distinct CDR3 sequences, with around 93% observed a single time. The CDR3 is 15 amino acids. Germline V CDR1 and CDR2: LNHDA, SQIVND (reference sequence). The V gene end was trimmed by 5 bases and the J gene end by 0 bases; junction bases not matched to a gene: 3. The rearrangement joins TRBV19 to TRBJ1-3, with 8 bases lining up with TRBD1. The sequencing input was CD4+ T cells from PBMCs. The receptor comes from a human donor in good health. CDR3 residues: CASSADRGSGNTIYF. The CDR3 region has the DNA TGTGCCAGTAGTGCCGACAGGGGCTCTGGAAACACCATATATTTT.